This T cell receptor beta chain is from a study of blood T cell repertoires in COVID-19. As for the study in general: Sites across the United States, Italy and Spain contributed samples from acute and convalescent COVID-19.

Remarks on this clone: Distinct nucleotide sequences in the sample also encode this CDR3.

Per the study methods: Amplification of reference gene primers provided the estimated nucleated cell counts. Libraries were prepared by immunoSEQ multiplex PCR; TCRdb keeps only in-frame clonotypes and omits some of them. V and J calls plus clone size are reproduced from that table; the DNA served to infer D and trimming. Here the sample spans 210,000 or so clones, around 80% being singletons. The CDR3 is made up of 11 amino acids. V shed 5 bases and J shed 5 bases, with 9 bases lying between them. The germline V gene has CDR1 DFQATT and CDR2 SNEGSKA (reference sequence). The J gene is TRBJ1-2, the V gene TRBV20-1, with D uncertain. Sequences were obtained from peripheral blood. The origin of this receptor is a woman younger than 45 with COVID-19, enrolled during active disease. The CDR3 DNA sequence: TGCAGTGCTCCACTCCCTTATGGCTACACCTTC. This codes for CSAPLPYGYTF.